The entry below describes one T cell receptor (beta chain). Its recognized antigen is unknown. No base quality values were provided; no much bigger clone lies one nucleotide off. Using the deep immunoSEQ assay, TCR CDR3 regions were amplified from genomic DNA by multiplex PCR. For each cell subset, the extracted genomic DNA was distributed evenly across all wells of several immunoSEQ 96-well plates, and each plate served as one replicate. For sorted subsets, about 0.2 ug genomic DNA, equal to about 30,000 T cell genomes, was loaded into each replicate PCR. Purified libraries were quantified with a Qubit 3.0 fluorometer, sized on a Bioanalyzer 2100, and re-quantified with the KAPA Library Quantification kit. Each immunoSEQ 96-well plate was sequenced on its own single-read 150-cycle Illumina NextSeq 550 flow cell. Per the original workflow: Because only junctional sequences without quality scores were contained in the immunoSEQ output, filtering matching that applied to full-length reads could not be performed. To assign V/J genes and CDR3, sequences were annotated against IMGT germline references using PyIR, a Python wrapper for IgBLAST v1.9. Reads were removed for weak V/J assignments (E-value above 1e-6), missing CDR3, stop codons, out-of-frame junctions, or ambiguous translated residues. V3J clonotypes were defined by identical inferred V gene, J gene, and CDR3 amino acid sequence. To compute the percentage overlap between repertoires, the number of shared unique clonotypes was divided by the size of the smaller repertoire. Repertoire richness was assessed with RTK rarefaction, the Chao1 estimator, and Recon v2.1 estimates of unobserved clonotypes. OLGA was used to compute generation probabilities for all TCRbeta clonotypes that the gDNA method yielded from a few donors. The source is immuneACCESS, and TCRdb retained only in-frame sequences with V and J called. Part of the clones is not carried over; for the studies checked, unresolved V genes explain less than half of this, and the remainder is unexplained. Clone size and the V and J calls come from that table; the DNA yielded D and trimming. The sample table shows around 690,000 clones, and less than 95% are seen once. The ten largest account for about a third of the sample.

The donors were healthy, HIV-negative adults with no recently reported acute infections or vaccinations. Every donor was a Caucasian adult residing in Nashville, Tennessee, USA. The CD8 memory samples were a combination of magnetically selected CD45RO+ cells and CCR7-negative CD45RA+ effector memory (TemRA) cells. Blood was obtained by leukapheresis, after which PBMCs were separated by Ficoll-Histopaque density gradient centrifugation and cryopreserved in liquid nitrogen vapor phase. Analytical flow cytometry was used to check the purity and quantity of each magnetically sorted T cell population. From each sorted fraction, genomic DNA was isolated and quantified by UV absorbance on a Nanodrop 2000c. CDR1 and CDR2 (ENHRY, SYGVKD) derive from the germline V gene. From the cysteine through the phenylalanine, the CDR3 covers 15 amino acids. Only CDR3 DNA remains: 45 bases, in frame from the first base. At the junction V is shortened by 0 bases and J by 4 bases, with 10 bases in between.

This sample is part of a study of shared clonotypes between healthy human individuals (dated by TCRdb to 2020 to 2022). The study in broad terms: A few men and a couple of women, aged 18 to 49 years, made up the cohort. For each donor, CD4 naive and CD4 memory were each given three plates, CD8 naive was given two plates, and CD8 memory was given one plate. To estimate repertoire size and how much clonotype sharing occurs between individuals, the study deeply sequenced the blood TCR repertoires of roughly 5 healthy adults. To increase sequencing depth and limit assay-specific biases, TCR repertoire library preparation and sequencing were carried out by different laboratories using diverse techniques. Each donor's leukapheresis produced roughly between roughly 0.85 and 10 billion PBMCs. Findings and caveats that apply to the study as a whole: Because the study included a small number of donors, the genetic and exposure-history diversity represented was limited. Across several donors, about 4.5% of naive CD4, roughly 3.5% of naive CD8, 2% to 2.5% of memory CD4, and approximately 0.4% of memory CD8 clonotypes were shared. Rarefaction of sorted-subset datasets indicated incomplete sequencing despite the large sequencing depth. Pairwise subsampling indicated that sequencing depth was expected to affect the degree of clonotype sharing among donors. Sampling was restricted to blood, and TCR repertoires in tissues likely differ from the TCR repertoires found in blood. Naive subsets generally had larger estimated clonotype richness than memory subsets. Compared with non-shared clonotypes, the clonotypes found in all four sorted-subset donors had higher generation probabilities.

The sequence was obtained from a man aged 18 to 29 in good health. Some clones in this sample may be carry-over from other donors' samples. The rearranged chain carries TRBV10-3 and TRBJ2-1; matching of 6 bases hints at TRBD2 as the D gene. The sample consisted of memory CD8+ T cells from PBMCs. The cell subset or site label of this sample denotes: CD45RO+ cells pooled with CCR7-negative TemRA cells. The CDR3: CAISESGGRYNEQFF. At the DNA level, the sequence is TGTGCCATCAGTGAGTCCGGGGGACGGTACAATGAGCAGTTCTTC.